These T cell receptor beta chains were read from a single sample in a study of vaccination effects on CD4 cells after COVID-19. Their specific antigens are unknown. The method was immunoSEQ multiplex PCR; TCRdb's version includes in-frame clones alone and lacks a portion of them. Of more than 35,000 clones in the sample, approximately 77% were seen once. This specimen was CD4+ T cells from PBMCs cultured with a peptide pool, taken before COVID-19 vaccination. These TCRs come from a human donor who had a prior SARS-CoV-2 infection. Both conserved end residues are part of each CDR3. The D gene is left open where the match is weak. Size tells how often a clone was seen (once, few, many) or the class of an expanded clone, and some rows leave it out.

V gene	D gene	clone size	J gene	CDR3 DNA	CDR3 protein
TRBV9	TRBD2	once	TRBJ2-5	TGTGCCAGCAGCTCCAGCTTGGGAGGGACTAGCGGGAGCCAGTACTTC	CASSSSLGGTSGSQYF
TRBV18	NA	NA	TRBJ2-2	TGTGCCAGCTCACGGACAGTCAGGGACGCCGGGGAGCTGTTTTTT	CASSRTVRDAGELFF
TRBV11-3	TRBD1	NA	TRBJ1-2	TGTGCCAGCAGCTTTGACGGTCAGGGGGGAAACTATGGCTACACCTTC	CASSFDGQGGNYGYTF
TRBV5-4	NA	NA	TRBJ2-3	TGTGCCAGCAGCTTAACCTCAACTCGCCCAGATACGCAGTATTTT	CASSLTSTRPDTQYF
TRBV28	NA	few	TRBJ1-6	TGTGCCAGCAGTCAATACAGGAGTCCCCTCCACTTT	CASSQYRSPLHF
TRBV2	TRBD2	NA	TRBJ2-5	TGTGCCAGCAGCGCGGGGGGGGACCAAGAGACCCAGTACTTC	CASSAGGDQETQYF
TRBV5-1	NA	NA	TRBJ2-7	TGCGCCAGCAGCTTGGGACAGAGAGATACCTACGAGCAGTACTTC	CASSLGQRDTYEQYF
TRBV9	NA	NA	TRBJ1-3	TGTGCCAGCAGCCCCAGGATCTCTGGAAACACCATATATTTT	CASSPRISGNTIYF
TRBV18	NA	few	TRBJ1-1	TGTGCCAGCTCACCAGGAGGGGTTCGAGTGACTGAAGCTTTCTTT	CASSPGGVRVTEAFF
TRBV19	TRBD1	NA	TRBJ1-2	TGTGCCAGTAGACAGGGGGTGGAGCGCTATGGCTACACCTTC	CASRQGVERYGYTF
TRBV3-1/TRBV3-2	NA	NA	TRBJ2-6	TGTGCCAGCAGCGCTATCTACCAGGGCTCTGGGGCCAACGTCCTGACTTTC	CASSAIYQGSGANVLTF
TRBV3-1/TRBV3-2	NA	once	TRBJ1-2	TGTGCCAGCAGCCATGGTTATGGCTACACCTTC	CASSHGYGYTF
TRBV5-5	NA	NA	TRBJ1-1	TGTGCCAGCAGCCCGACCGCAGGGGATGGGAGGGGAGCTTTCTTT	CASSPTAGDGRGAFF
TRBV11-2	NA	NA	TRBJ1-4	TGTGCCAGCAGTTGGCGGACAGTAGCGAATGAAAAACTGTTTTTT	CASSWRTVANEKLFF
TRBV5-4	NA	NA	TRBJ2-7	TGTGCCAGCAGCTCCTCGTCGGCAGGGCACGAGCAGTACTTC	CASSSSSAGHEQYF
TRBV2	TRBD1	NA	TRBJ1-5	TGTGTCAGCAGTGATACAGGGGGTATGCAGCCCCAGCATTTT	CVSSDTGGMQPQHF
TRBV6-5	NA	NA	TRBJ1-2	TGTGCCGTCGCAAGGGGGACGGGCTATGGCTACACCTTC	CAVARGTGYGYTF